The 15 T cell receptor beta chains presented below share a single source sample, sequenced in a study of neurological immune-mediated disorders. MiXCR, run by TCRdb on the 5' RACE reads, gives a single entry per CDR3 protein. The repertoire holds tens of thousands of distinct CDR3 sequences, with roughly 4% as singletons. The material sequenced was PBMCs. The receptors shown here come from a woman between 50 and 59 years old with multiple sclerosis.

This clonotype has more than one count but fewer than ten. V gene TRBV7-8 combines with J gene TRBJ2-3; the match to TRBD1 covers 8 bases. This CDR3 region has 15 residues. V was pared by 3 bases and J by 2 bases, with 4 bases of the junction left unmatched. CDR1 and CDR2 (germline): SGHVS, FQNEAQ. The CDR3 loop reads CASSFFQGATDTQYF. CDR3 nucleotides: TGTGCCAGCAGCTTTTTCCAGGGGGCCACAGATACGCAGTATTTT.

This clonotype was counted at least ten times. The gene calls are TRBV20-1 and TRBJ2-7; TRBD2 matches 7 bases. V lost 0 bases, J lost 2 bases, and 4 bases stayed unmatched. CDR1 DFQATT and CDR2 SNEGSKA come from the germline V gene (reference sequence). The CDR3 consists of 14 residues. The CDR3 DNA reads TGCAGTGCTAGAGATTCGAGCGGGGCCTACGAGCAGTACTTC. This sequence encodes CSARDSSGAYEQYF.

CDR3 sequence reads: CSALGGDSPLHF. Here the CDR3 DNA reads TGCAGTGCTTTAGGGGGGGATTCACCCCTCCACTTT. The chain links TRBV20-1 to TRBJ1-6; D is perhaps TRBD1 (6 bases). V was clipped by 5 bases and J by 8 bases, with 10 bases between them. CDR3 length: 12 residues. The germline V gene encodes CDR1 DFQATT and CDR2 SNEGSKA (reference sequence).

Ten or more counts support this clonotype. The rearrangement uses TRBV6-6 and TRBJ1-5; 7 bases fit TRBD1. The CDR3 is made up of 15 amino acids. The V segment lost 7 bases and the J segment 5 bases; nucleotides outside the gene matches: 11. Germline V gene lookup returns CDR1 MNHNY and CDR2 SVGAGI (reference sequence). The CDR3 spells CASNSAARGYQPQHF. CDR3 in DNA: TGTGCCAGCAACTCAGCCGCCAGGGGGTATCAGCCCCAGCATTTT.

This clonotype was observed many times. The J gene is TRBJ2-7, the V gene TRBV7-8; 12 positions match TRBD2. V shed 5 bases and J 2 bases; nucleotides not matched to a gene: 1. This CDR3 contains 14 residues. CDR1 and CDR2 from the germline V gene are SGHVS and FQNEAQ. CDR3 in amino acids: CASSRTSGTYEQYF. The CDR3, as DNA: TGTGCCAGCAGCCGGACTAGCGGGACCTACGAGCAGTACTTC.

The table lists this clonotype with many counts. This rearrangement joins TRBV10-3 to TRBJ2-3, with a tentative D call TRBD1 (6 bases). Trimming cost V 0 bases and J 2 bases, with 9 bases left between them. This CDR3 is built from 15 residues. Germline V gene sequence: CDR1 ENHRY, CDR2 SYGVKD. CDR3 DNA: TGTGCCATCAGTGAGTCCGACAGGCTCACAGATACGCAGTATTTT. Amino acid sequence: CAISESDRLTDTQYF.

The table lists this clonotype with many counts. The chain joins TRBV5-1 to TRBJ2-5; D is ambiguous. Germline V gene lookup returns CDR1 SGHRS and CDR2 YFSETQ. The V gene lost 6 bases and the J gene lost 2 bases, with 14 bases spanning the gap. The CDR3 has 14 residues. CDR3 loop: CASKADALQETQYF. In DNA form, the CDR3 reads TGCGCCAGCAAAGCCGACGCGTTACAAGAGACCCAGTACTTC.

To note about this clonotype: This may come from a read error, since a much larger clone is one base off. Likely a read error: the CDR3 ends without its conserved phenylalanine or tryptophan. This chain links TRBV6-5 with TRBJ2-1, with D perhaps matching TRBD2 (6 bases). The ends were cut back, 0 bases at V and 8 bases at J, with 14 bases in the middle. The CDR3 extends over 15 amino acids. CDR1 MNHEY and CDR2 SVGAGI come from the germline V gene. The CDR3 loop is CASSYSSGVMHEQFC. In DNA form, the CDR3 reads TGTGCCAGCAGTTACTCGTCGGGAGTTATGCATGAGCAGTTCTGC.

This clonotype was seen repeatedly, ten times or more. As DNA, the CDR3 is TGCAGTGCGAGAACAGGAGTGAACACCGGGGAGCTGTTTTTT. Translating it yields CSARTGVNTGELFF. This chain uses TRBV20-1 with TRBJ2-2; possible D gene TRBD1, 5 bases. The germline gives CDR1 DFQATT, CDR2 SNEGSKA (reference sequence). The V end was cut by 6 bases, the J end by 1 base, with 12 bases between. The CDR3 is made up of 14 amino acids.

This clonotype was seen a few times. The chain recombines TRBV12-5 with TRBJ1-2; D gene ambiguous. CDR3 length: 13 amino acids. Trimming removed 6 bases at V and 4 bases at J, with 12 bases between. Germline loops: CDR1 LGHNT, CDR2 FRNRAP. The DNA of the CDR3 is TGTGCTAGTGGCCCTGACCGGCTCTATGGCTACACCTTC. This sequence encodes CASGPDRLYGYTF. The complete variable domain, with remaining parts taken from reference TRBV12-5 and TRBJ1-2, reads DARVTQTPRHKVTEMGQEVTMRCQPILGHNTVFWYRQTMMQGLELLAYFRNRAPLDDSGMPKDRFSAEMPDATLATLKIQPSEPRDSAVYFCASGPDRLYGYTFGSGTRLTVV.

This clonotype was seen repeatedly, ten times or more. The chain employs TRBV21-1 and TRBJ2-7. TRBV21-1 constitutes a pseudogene. The CDR3 length is 13 residues. The CDR3 nucleotides are TGTGCCAGCAGCAAAGAGTCTGGACACGAGCAGTACTTC. Its translation is CASSKESGHEQYF.

The chain carries TRBV21-1 and TRBJ1-2. TRBV21-1 is recorded as a pseudogene. The CDR3 has 22 amino acids. CDR3 sequence reads: CASSRTRGGETQLPGPEYGYTF. CDR3 in DNA: TGTGCCAGCAGCCGGACTAGGGGGGGTGAGACTCAACTCCCAGGTCCAGAATATGGCTACACCTTC.

This clonotype has a count of ten or more. V and J are TRBV7-8 and TRBJ2-1; TRBD1 is a possible D gene (5 bases). Germline values: CDR1 SGHVS, CDR2 FQNEAQ. Trimming left V 11 bases short and J 8 bases short, with 13 bases between. This CDR3 has 11 amino acids. CDR3 region: CAGSQGDEQFF. CDR3 in DNA: TGTGCCGGCTCACAAGGGGATGAGCAGTTCTTC. The whole variable domain, filled in from reference TRBV7-8 and TRBJ2-1, reads GAGVSQSPRYKVAKRGQDVALRCDPISGHVSLFWYQQALGQGPEFLTYFQNEAQLDKSGLPSDRFFAERPEGSVSTLKIQRTQQEDSAVYLCAGSQGDEQFFGPGTRLTVL.

The sample holds a few counts of this clonotype. This sequence joins TRBV6-5 and TRBJ2-7; TRBD1 or TRBD2 may be the D gene (7 bases each). In germline, CDR1 is MNHEY, CDR2 SVGAGI. V gave up 6 bases and J gave up 3 bases, with 15 bases separating them. The CDR3 has 14 residues. CDR3: CASSNPGGVYEQYF. CDR3 nucleotides: TGTGCCAGCAGCAATCCAGGGGGGGTCTACGAGCAGTACTTC.

This clonotype came up many times. V and J are TRBV10-3 and TRBJ1-5; D perhaps matches TRBD1 (6 bases). Germline loops: CDR1 ENHRY, CDR2 SYGVKD. The length of the CDR3 is 14 residues. V was pared by 4 bases and J by 4 bases, with 11 bases between. CDR3 nucleotides: TGTGCCATCAGTGCGGGAGGGACAAATCAGCCCCAGCATTTT. As protein: CAISAGGTNQPQHF.